Shown below are 4 T cell receptor beta chains from a single sample sequenced in a study of T-cell memory formation after mild COVID-19. From the 5' RACE reads, TCRdb called clonotypes with MiXCR, one entry per CDR3 protein. The data contain 380,000 or so distinct CDR3 sequences, approximately 15% of them singletons. Sequencing was performed on PBMCs or a T cell subset sorted from them (not recorded which). These receptors originate from a man aged 18 to 35 who had mild COVID-19 (a few samples of this study predate the infection). Cell type and time point are not known.

In this sample, this clonotype turned up many times. DNA of the CDR3: TGTGCCAGCAGCGAATGGACGCGGGAAGCTTTCTTT. Residues: CASSEWTREAFF. The V gene is TRBV6-1, the J gene TRBJ1-1; D is undetermined. The CDR3 has 12 amino acids. Trimming cost V 6 bases and J 8 bases, with 13 bases left between them. The germline V gene has CDR1 MNHNS and CDR2 SASEGT.

This clonotype was detected a few times. V and J are TRBV10-3 and TRBJ2-5; 7 bases are shared with TRBD2. This CDR3 has 13 amino acids. Germline V gene sequence: CDR1 ENHRY, CDR2 SYGVKD. V dropped 6 bases and J dropped 1; count of bases not matched to a gene: 2. The CDR3 here is CAIRGEGQETQYF. The CDR3 coding sequence is TGTGCCATCAGGGGGGAGGGCCAAGAGACCCAGTACTTC.

CDR3 loop: CASSSLRGRDGNTIYF. CDR3 nucleotides: TGTGCCAGCAGCTCACTCAGGGGGCGAGACGGAAACACCATATATTTT. V is TRBV7-9 and J is TRBJ1-3; 8 bases are a match to TRBD1. Trimming cost V 4 bases and J 4 bases; bases outside gene matches: 9. Germline V gene sequence: CDR1 SEHNR, CDR2 FQNEAQ (reference sequence). The CDR3 extends over 16 amino acids.

The V gene is TRBV28, the J gene TRBJ1-1; D is uncertain. The germline V gene has CDR1 MDHEN and CDR2 SYDVKM. The V gene lost 4 bases and the J gene lost 5 bases, with 8 bases spanning the gap. The CDR3 extends over 12 amino acids. In nucleotides, the CDR3 is TGTGCCAGCAGTTCTCGGCGGACTGAAGCTTTCTTT. Its translation: CASSSRRTEAFF.